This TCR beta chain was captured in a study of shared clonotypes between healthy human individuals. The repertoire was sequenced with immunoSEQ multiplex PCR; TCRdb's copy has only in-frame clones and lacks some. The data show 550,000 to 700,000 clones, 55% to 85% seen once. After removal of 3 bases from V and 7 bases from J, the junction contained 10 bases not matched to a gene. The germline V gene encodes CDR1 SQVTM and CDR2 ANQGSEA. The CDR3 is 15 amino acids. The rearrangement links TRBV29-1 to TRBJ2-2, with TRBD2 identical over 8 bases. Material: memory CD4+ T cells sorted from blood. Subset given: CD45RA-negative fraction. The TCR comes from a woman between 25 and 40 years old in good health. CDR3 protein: CSVDVPGGLVGELFF. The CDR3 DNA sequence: TGCAGCGTTGACGTTCCGGGAGGGCTTGTCGGGGAGCTGTTTTTT.